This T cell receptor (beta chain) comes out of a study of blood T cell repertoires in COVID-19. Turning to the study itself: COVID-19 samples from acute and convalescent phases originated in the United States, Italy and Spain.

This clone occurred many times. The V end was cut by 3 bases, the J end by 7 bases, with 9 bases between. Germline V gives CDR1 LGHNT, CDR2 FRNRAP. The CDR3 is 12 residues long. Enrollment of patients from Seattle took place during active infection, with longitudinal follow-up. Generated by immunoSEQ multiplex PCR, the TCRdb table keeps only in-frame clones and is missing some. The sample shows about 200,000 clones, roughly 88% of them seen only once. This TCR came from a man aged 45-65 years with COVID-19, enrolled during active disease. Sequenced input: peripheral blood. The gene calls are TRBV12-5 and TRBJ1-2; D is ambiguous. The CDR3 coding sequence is TGTGCTAGTGGTTTCGGGATGAGTGGCTACACCTTC. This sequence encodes CASGFGMSGYTF.